Listed below are T cell receptor beta chains from one sample, sequenced in a study of PD-1 blockade in classical Hodgkin lymphoma. TCRdb keeps only in-frame clones here, not all; method: immunoSEQ multiplex PCR. This table holds 25,000 to 30,000 clones, 88% found once. The sample here was CD8+ T cells from blood, taken at baseline. All receptors come from a human donor with classical Hodgkin lymphoma. The CDR3 runs from the conserved cysteine through the conserved F or W. Some rows have no size entry. The others give once, few or many, or a class for an expanded clone.

V,size,J,CDR3
TRBV29-1,.,TRBJ1-2,CSVEVDEGYTF
TRBV2,.,TRBJ2-7,CASSGGLAGEQYF
TRBV28,.,TRBJ1-2,CASSLFQLRGGYGYTF
TRBV2,.,TRBJ1-2,CASSDGQVYGYTF
TRBV30,.,TRBJ1-2,CAWSVGQGWYGYTF
TRBV7-9,.,TRBJ2-1,CASSLHSGRPYNEQFF
TRBV7-9,.,TRBJ2-7,CATPARSGSPYEQYF
TRBV27,.,TRBJ2-3,CASSSEPWDTQYF
TRBV30,.,TRBJ2-2,CAWSTVSVTGELFF
TRBV15,.,TRBJ2-3,CATSRPGGSNTQYF
TRBV28,.,TRBJ1-6,CASSQRTNSPLHF
TRBV27,.,TRBJ1-5,CASRRQGKWGNQPQHF
TRBV6-5,.,TRBJ1-2,CASLTGNYGYTF
TRBV11-2,once,TRBJ2-3,CASSLATGGFSTDTQYF
TRBV30,.,TRBJ2-2,CAWRELAGEWNTGELFF
TRBV11-1,once,TRBJ2-1,CASSSPRGLAGVGYNEQFF
TRBV19,.,TRBJ1-5,CASSASGGNQPQHF
TRBV28,.,TRBJ2-7,CASSSPSGRAREQYF
TRBV2,.,TRBJ2-2,CASSEMGHSAGELFF
TRBV28,.,TRBJ2-6,CASSFPVTGASSGANVLTF
TRBV27,.,TRBJ2-7,CASSPPPGGSTYEQYF
TRBV9,.,TRBJ2-2,CASSRDYEVGTGELFF
TRBV5-1,.,TRBJ2-7,CASSYGPYEQYF
TRBV11-2,.,TRBJ2-3,CASSLGPGQGKDTQYF
TRBV10-3,.,TRBJ2-7,CAISDEYQREGHYEQYF
TRBV11-2,.,TRBJ1-1,CASSLGRRPRTEAFF
TRBV19,.,TRBJ2-2,CASSMRTGDTGELFF
TRBV28,.,TRBJ2-1,CASSPSDRLAEFF
TRBV9,.,TRBJ1-1,CASSVAPDRGANTEAFF
TRBV2,few,TRBJ1-2,CASSEPGQGFGYTF
TRBV7-9,once,TRBJ2-7,CASSLTPYEQYF
TRBV4-1,.,TRBJ2-1,CASSQEWGTSGRANEQFF
TRBV19,.,TRBJ2-1,CASSISGSAYNEQFF
TRBV27,.,TRBJ1-5,CASSLGAGDLNQPQHF
TRBV7-9,once,TRBJ2-5,CASNLEVMQETQYF
TRBV19,.,TRBJ2-7,CASSRRSWDYEQYF
TRBV29-1,few,TRBJ2-4,CSVEETAAKNIQYF
TRBV5-4,.,TRBJ1-4,CASYDQEREKLFF
TRBV27,.,TRBJ2-1,CASSLWLAGGNEQFF
TRBV11-3,.,TRBJ2-2,CASTEGGRELFF
TRBV11-2,.,TRBJ2-5,CASSAPGLAGETQYF
TRBV5-1,.,TRBJ2-5,CASSFSLGLETQYF